This record concerns one TCR beta chain sequence. These data are taken from a study of blood T cell repertoires in COVID-19. The method was immunoSEQ multiplex PCR; TCRdb's version includes in-frame clones alone and lacks a portion of them. The sample lists about 190,000 clones; about four fifths were seen once. V was trimmed by 5 bases and J by 1 base, leaving 12 bases between them. The CDR3 extends over 15 amino acids. Germline assignment: CDR1 MNHEY and CDR2 SVGAGI. The sequence was collected from a woman in her 30s who had recovered from COVID-19. The chain uses TRBV6-5 and TRBJ2-1; no clear D gene. Sequencing was carried out using PBMCs or T cells enriched from blood (not recorded which). The DNA for the CDR3 is TGTGCCAGCAGTCCCTCAGCGTTTTCCTACAATGAGCAGTTCTTC. The encoded protein is CASSPSAFSYNEQFF.